The next 16 T cell receptor beta chains were all read from a single sample in a study of blood T cells in healthy people across ages. Next came a second PCR, run for about 6 to 11 cycles, which used a sample-barcoded 5' primer along with a J-beta primer mix. A single record per CDR3 protein comes from TCRdb applying MiXCR to the 5' RACE reads. The sample lists about 1.7 million distinct CDR3 sequences; roughly 30% were seen once. Sequences were obtained from blood. The origin of the receptors is a woman younger than 45 in good health.

This clonotype turned up a few times. V and J are TRBV20-1 and TRBJ1-4, with D uncertain. The CDR3 totals 13 residues. Trimming stripped 5 bases from V and 4 bases from J, with 11 bases between. Per the germline V gene, CDR1 is DFQATT and CDR2 is SNEGSKA (reference sequence). CDR3 protein: CSAGGPGNEKLFF. CDR3 nucleotides: TGCAGTGCTGGTGGGCCTGGTAATGAAAAACTGTTTTTT.

The V gene is TRBV20-1, the J gene TRBJ1-2; TRBD1 aligns across 8 bases. The CDR3 covers 16 residues. V was pared by 3 bases and J by 4 bases, with 13 bases of the junction left unmatched. Germline CDR1 is DFQATT and CDR2 is SNEGSKA (reference sequence). The DNA for the CDR3 is TGCAGTGCTAGTGAATTCCGGGACAGGAACGGCTATGGCTACACCTTC. This encodes CSASEFRDRNGYGYTF.

This clonotype occurred many times. The rearrangement links TRBV9 to TRBJ2-5, with TRBD1 matching 9 bases. Germline CDR1 reads SGDLS; CDR2 reads YYNGEE. The CDR3 sequence is 17 residues long. Germline trimming cut 3 bases from V and 5 bases from J; bases unmatched to any gene: 14. The CDR3 loop reads CASSEGGLQGAGETQYF. In DNA, the CDR3 is TGTGCCAGCAGCGAGGGGGGCTTACAGGGGGCAGGCGAGACCCAGTACTTC.

In its sample, this clonotype was seen a few times. The chain employs TRBV28 and TRBJ2-1; TRBD1 agrees at 10 bases. The V gene's germline CDR1 is MDHEN and CDR2 SYDVKM. V was clipped by 4 bases and J by 8 bases; unmatched bases: 8. The CDR3 extends over 15 amino acids. The CDR3 protein is CASSSPGTGVYEQFF. The CDR3 DNA sequence: TGTGCCAGCAGTTCCCCCGGGACAGGGGTCTATGAGCAGTTCTTC.

There are a few counts of this clonotype. This chain links TRBV19 with TRBJ2-3, with 8 positions matching TRBD2. With 5 bases clipped from V and 3 bases from J, the junction kept 19 bases outside the gene matches. Germline assignment: CDR1 LNHDA and CDR2 SQIVND (reference sequence). This CDR3 spans 19 amino acids. The CDR3 loop is CASSPSWYLRGLGTDTQYF. The CDR3 nucleotides are TGTGCCAGTAGTCCTTCTTGGTACCTGAGGGGACTAGGGACAGATACGCAGTATTTT.

This chain links TRBV19 with TRBJ1-5; D call uncertain. The CDR3 loop spans 13 amino acids. Germline-derived CDR1 and CDR2 are LNHDA and SQIVND (reference sequence). V lost 0 bases to trimming and J lost 7 bases, with 7 bases between them. The CDR3 sequence is CASSIERTQPQHF. In DNA, the CDR3 is TGTGCCAGTAGTATAGAGAGGACGCAGCCCCAGCATTTT.

This clonotype was counted a few times. This chain joins TRBV6-2 or TRBV6-3 and TRBJ1-5; D uncertain. The germline V gene encodes CDR1 MNHEY and CDR2 SVGEGT. The V and J ends lost 4 bases and 2 bases respectively, with 12 bases between them. This CDR3 has 15 residues. CDR3 nucleotide sequence: TGTGCCAGCAGTTCGGACTCCCTGGGCAATCAGCCCCAGCATTTT. Protein: CASSSDSLGNQPQHF.

Only a few counts were recorded for this clonotype. The rearrangement links TRBV6-2 or TRBV6-3 to TRBJ2-7, with D uncertain. The CDR3 runs to 12 residues. CDR1 MNHEY and CDR2 SVGEGT come from the germline V gene. Deletions cut 2 bases from V and 7 bases from J, with 9 bases between. The CDR3 sequence is CASSYGFGEQYF. CDR3 nucleotide sequence: TGTGCCAGCAGTTACGGGTTTGGAGAGCAGTACTTC.

This clonotype has a handful of counts. The rearrangement links TRBV7-9 to TRBJ2-7; D call uncertain. The CDR3 totals 14 residues. V was clipped by 5 bases and J by 3 bases, with 14 bases between them. Germline assignment: CDR1 SEHNR and CDR2 FQNEAQ (reference sequence). CDR3 protein: CASSPSRDGYEQYF. Written as DNA, the CDR3 is TGTGCCAGCAGCCCCTCCCGAGACGGCTACGAGCAGTACTTC.

With regard to this clonotype: A much larger clone lies one base from this, so it may be a read error. The rearrangement links TRBV9 to TRBJ2-5; 7 bases are a match to TRBD2. The J call is uncertain, as TRBJ2-7 better fits the DNA end. Germline CDR1 reads SGDLS; CDR2 reads YYNGEE. The CDR3 extends over 13 amino acids. The CDR3 loop is CASGVGGRYEQYF. CDR3 DNA sequence: TGTGCCAGCGGCGTCGGCGGGAGATACGAGCAGTACTTC.

V is TRBV28 and J is TRBJ2-2; 8 bases align to TRBD2. In germline, CDR1 is MDHEN, CDR2 SYDVKM. Losses at the gene ends were 6 bases for V and 3 bases for J; bases not matched to a gene: 6. CDR3 size: 15 residues. The DNA of the CDR3 is TGTGCCAGCAGGCCGGGGGGGGTGTACACCGGGGAGCTGTTTTTT. This translates into CASRPGGVYTGELFF.

The chain is built from TRBV20-1 and TRBJ1-4; D is perhaps TRBD1 (5 bases). The CDR3 runs 13 residues. Germline lookup yields CDR1 DFQATT and CDR2 SNEGSKA (reference sequence). Trimming took 6 bases from V and 6 from J, leaving 14 bases between them. The CDR3 reads CSAPVRGDEKLFF. Here the CDR3 DNA reads TGCAGTGCCCCGGTTCGAGGGGATGAAAAACTGTTTTTT.

This clonotype has only a few counts. The V gene is TRBV5-1, the J gene TRBJ2-1, with D maybe TRBD2 (5 bases). CDR1 SGHRS and CDR2 YFSETQ come from the germline V gene. CDR3 length: 17 residues. V lost 0 bases and J 0 bases, leaving 13 bases between the germline ends. The chain's CDR3 is CASSLVFVGSSYNEQFF. CDR3 nucleotides: TGCGCCAGCAGCTTGGTTTTCGTAGGGAGCTCCTACAATGAGCAGTTCTTC.

This clonotype was counted between two and nine times. The chain joins TRBV7-8 to TRBJ2-4; D remains unclear. The CDR3 contains 13 residues. Per germline, CDR1 SGHVS and CDR2 FQNEAQ. The V and J ends lost 5 bases and 9 bases respectively, with 14 bases between them. The CDR3 DNA follows: TGTGCCAGCAGCCCCTTGGAGAAAGGCATTCAGTACTTC. Protein sequence: CASSPLEKGIQYF. The whole variable domain, filled in from reference TRBV7-8 and TRBJ2-4, reads GAGVSQSPRYKVAKRGQDVALRCDPISGHVSLFWYQQALGQGPEFLTYFQNEAQLDKSGLPSDRFFAERPEGSVSTLKIQRTQQEDSAVYLCASSPLEKGIQYFGAGTRLSVL.

This clonotype was observed a few times. The chain recombines TRBV7-2 with TRBJ2-3, with 13 bases identical to TRBD2. V was pared by 0 bases and J by 6 bases, with 6 bases of the junction left unmatched. The CDR3 covers 17 residues. Germline CDR1 and CDR2: SGHTA and FQGNSA. This CDR3 is CASSLARSLAGGDTQYF. The CDR3, as DNA: TGTGCCAGCAGCTTAGCACGTTCACTAGCGGGAGGGGATACGCAGTATTTT.

This clonotype was observed a few times. The V gene is TRBV12-3 or TRBV12-4, the J gene TRBJ1-2; 11 bases fit TRBD1. The CDR3 extends over 15 amino acids. Losses at the gene ends were 5 bases for V and 6 bases for J; bases not matched to a gene: 8. The CDR3 sequence: CASSPGGQGADGYTF. Here the CDR3 DNA reads TGTGCCAGCAGTCCTGGCGGACAGGGGGCGGATGGCTACACCTTC.